The present T cell receptor beta chain was sequenced within a study of shared clonotypes between healthy human individuals. Study-level results: Lower generation probabilities were found for non-shared clonotypes than for those shared by all four donors.

About this clone: Its target is unknown.

Per the germline V gene, CDR1 is MDHEN and CDR2 is SYDVKM. V gave up 7 bases and J gave up 1 base, with 13 bases separating them. There are 14 residues in the CDR3. Every subset's genomic DNA went evenly onto several immunoSEQ plates. In the sorted-subset replicate PCRs, around 0.2 ug DNA, 30,000 or so T cell genomes, was used. Here immunoSEQ multiplex PCR was the method, and the copy in TCRdb shows in-frame clones only, minus some. The sample includes a few million clones, over 85% of them seen just once. The receptor's source is a man aged 18 to 35 in good health. Some clones in this sample may be carry-over from other donors' samples. Material: naive CD4+ T cells from PBMCs. Subset here: CD45RA+ positively selected. The J gene is TRBJ1-1, the V gene TRBV28; D gene ambiguous. The chain's CDR3 is CASKDAPQNTEAFF. In DNA, the CDR3 is TGTGCCAGCAAAGACGCGCCTCAGAACACTGAAGCTTTCTTT.